This T cell receptor beta chain was recovered during a study of blood T cell repertoires in COVID-19. Turning to the study itself: Whether acute or convalescent, the COVID-19 samples came from the United States, Italy and Spain.

Participants' own reports of clinical history determined their cohort assignment. V shed 3 bases and J shed 4 bases, with 12 bases lying between them. The CDR3 runs 14 residues. Per germline, CDR1 PRHDT and CDR2 FYEKMQ (reference sequence). Clones were read by immunoSEQ multiplex PCR, and TCRdb kept only the in-frame ones, dropping some. The sample shows 390,000 or so clones, approximately 90% of them seen only once. The gene calls are TRBV13 and TRBJ2-5; D is undetermined. Specimen: PBMCs or T cells enriched from blood (not recorded which). The receptor was isolated from a woman aged 45 to 65 who had recovered from COVID-19. CDR3 region: CASSFRMAVETQYF. In DNA form, the CDR3 reads TGTGCCAGCAGCTTCAGGATGGCAGTAGAGACCCAGTACTTC.